This T cell receptor beta chain was recovered during a study of T cell responses to AZD1222 COVID-19 vaccine. General study findings and limits: All repertoire sampling was performed exclusively after the peak T cell response. An increase in Spike-specific TCR breadth and depth was observed after two AZD1222 doses. White British ancestry dominated among donors, who included more females, and clonal diversity was possibly underestimated. Seropositivity was recorded at baseline in only six AZD1222 recipients.

This CDR3 region has 14 residues. CDR1 and CDR2 from the germline V gene are SGHRS and YFSETQ. V gave up 2 bases and J gave up 0 bases, with 8 bases separating them. This clone was counted between two and nine times. No antigen is known for it. Repertoires were generated with immunoSEQ multiplex PCR, while TCRdb's copy carries only in-frame clones and drops some. The sample contains some 98,000 clones, less than 85% of which appear only once. The sequence derives from an adult who received the AZD1222 COVID-19 vaccine. The source material was peripheral blood, sampled 28 days after the second AZD1222 dose. The V and J genes are TRBV5-1 and TRBJ1-2; D unresolved. CDR3 protein: CASSFSDSNYGYTF. The CDR3 DNA reads as TGCGCCAGCAGCTTTTCGGATTCTAACTATGGCTACACCTTC.